Each of the 32 T cell receptor beta chains below was sequenced from the same sample in a study of T-cell memory formation after mild COVID-19. One entry per CDR3 protein, called by TCRdb with MiXCR from the 5' RACE reads. Among about 340,000 distinct CDR3 sequences, around 13% were seen once, and the ten largest hold over 20%. Sequencing was carried out using PBMCs or a T cell subset sorted from them (not recorded which). These receptors all stem from a man aged 18 to 29 who had mild COVID-19 (a few samples of this study predate the infection). Cell type and time point are not known.

Written as DNA, the CDR3 is TGCAGTGCTAGAGATGGGTTTAAGGGCAATCAGCCCCAGCATTTT. Translating it yields CSARDGFKGNQPQHF. The rearrangement links TRBV20-1 to TRBJ1-5; no clear D. The germline V gene encodes CDR1 DFQATT and CDR2 SNEGSKA (reference sequence). The V gene lost 0 bases and the J gene lost 2 bases, with 11 bases spanning the gap. This CDR3 has 15 amino acids.

In its sample, this clonotype was seen a few times. This sequence joins TRBV3-1 and TRBJ1-3, with 7 bases fitting TRBD1. Germline V gives CDR1 LGHDT, CDR2 YNNKEL (reference sequence). This CDR3 contains 16 residues. Trimming took 5 bases from V and 0 from J; bases not matched to a gene: 7. The CDR3 DNA is TGTGCCAGCAGCTCACATGGGACAGCCTCTGGAAACACCATATATTTT. It encodes CASSSHGTASGNTIYF.

The genes are TRBV20-1 and TRBJ1-5; the D is unclear. V dropped 8 bases and J dropped 3 bases, with 11 bases sitting between them. CDR3 length: 12 residues. Germline lookup yields CDR1 DFQATT and CDR2 SNEGSKA (reference sequence). The CDR3 bases are TGCAGTCACGGCAGGCACAATCAGCCCCAGCATTTT. Translating it yields CSHGRHNQPQHF.

The chain uses TRBV6-5 and TRBJ1-2, with D perhaps matching TRBD1 (5 bases). Per the germline V gene, CDR1 is MNHEY and CDR2 is SVGAGI. CDR3 length: 16 residues. Deletions cut 0 bases from V and 4 bases from J, with 15 bases between. The CDR3 DNA reads as TGTGCCAGCAGTTACTCGGCAGGGTTCTTCGTCTATGGCTACACCTTC. Protein sequence: CASSYSAGFFVYGYTF.

The chain is built from TRBV6-2 or TRBV6-3 and TRBJ2-1, with TRBD1 matching over 8 bases. V lost 7 bases, J lost 8 bases, and 1 base stayed unmatched. Germline CDR1 MNHEY, CDR2 SVGEGT. The CDR3 is made up of 11 amino acids. CDR3 sequence reads: CASKQGDEQFF. For the CDR3, the DNA is TGTGCCAGCAAACAGGGGGATGAGCAGTTCTTC.

This clonotype was seen at least ten times. The V and J genes are TRBV13 and TRBJ1-3; D possibly corresponds to TRBD1 (5 bases). The CDR3 runs to 18 residues. Germline CDR1 PRHDT, CDR2 FYEKMQ (reference sequence). V was pared by 0 bases and J by 0 bases, with 15 bases between. The CDR3 reads CASSLGQGLEYSGNTIYF. The CDR3 DNA sequence: TGTGCCAGCAGCTTAGGCCAGGGTTTGGAATACTCTGGAAACACCATATATTTT. Combining the CDR3 with reference TRBV13 and TRBJ1-3 gives the whole variable domain AAGVIQSPRHLIKEKRETATLKCYPIPRHDTVYWYQQGPGQDPQFLISFYEKMQSDKGSIPDRFSAQQFSDYHSELNMSSLELGDSALYFCASSLGQGLEYSGNTIYFGEGSWLTVV.

This clonotype was found many times. An end of the junction differs from the germline gene, which may be a read error. The gene calls are TRBV5-1 and TRBJ1-1; D not resolved. Per germline, CDR1 SGHRS and CDR2 YFSETQ. The CDR3 covers 13 residues. The chain's CDR3 is CASSLTANTEAFF. Here the CDR3 DNA reads TGTGCCAGCAGCTTAACCGCGAACACTGAAGCTTTCTTT.

J is TRBJ2-1 and V is TRBV15; TRBD1 agrees at 9 bases. The trim removed 11 bases at V and 7 bases at J, leaving 9 bases unmatched. The CDR3 totals 13 residues. CDR1 and CDR2 from the germline V gene are LNHNV and YYDKDF (reference sequence). The CDR3 spells CAPTGTGMNEQFF. The DNA of the CDR3 is TGTGCCCCTACCGGGACAGGGATGAATGAGCAGTTCTTC. The variable domain in full, with the rest retrieved from reference TRBV15 and TRBJ2-1, is DAMVIQNPRYQVTQFGKPVTLSCSQTLNHNVMYWYQQKSSQAPKLLFHYYDKDFNNEADTPDNFQSRRPNTSFCFLDIRSPGLGDTAMYLCAPTGTGMNEQFFGPGTRLTVL.

The chain links TRBV6-5 to TRBJ1-1, with 7 bases matching TRBD1. Germline trimming cut 8 bases from V and 4 bases from J; bases unmatched to any gene: 13. This CDR3 comprises 15 residues. Germline-derived CDR1 and CDR2 are MNHEY and SVGAGI. CDR3 residues: CASSRGEGASTEAFF. In DNA form, the CDR3 reads TGTGCCAGCTCAAGAGGGGAGGGGGCGAGCACTGAAGCTTTCTTT.

This clonotype was counted between two and nine times. The chain has TRBV7-2 and TRBJ1-1; no firm D call. The CDR3 contains 15 residues. Trimming took 5 bases from V and 0 from J, leaving 13 bases between them. Germline-derived CDR1 and CDR2 are SGHTA and FQGNSA. DNA of the CDR3: TGTGCCAGCAGCACCCTCACGACGGTGAACACTGAAGCTTTCTTT. This encodes CASSTLTTVNTEAFF.

This clonotype was seen a handful of times. This chain uses TRBV6-5 with TRBJ2-5; perhaps TRBD1 as D (6 bases). V lost 6 bases to trimming and J lost 5 bases, with 16 bases between them. This CDR3 has 14 residues. Germline CDR1 reads MNHEY; CDR2 reads SVGAGI. CDR3 DNA: TGTGCCAGCAGCCTCGACAGGAAGGGGGAGACCCAGTACTTC. Protein product: CASSLDRKGETQYF.

This clonotype was observed a handful of times. The rearrangement links TRBV7-2 to TRBJ1-5; 7 nucleotides agree with TRBD1. Trimming at V came to 5 bases and at J to 2 bases, leaving 6 bases not matched to a gene. Germline CDR1 and CDR2: SGHTA and FQGNSA. The CDR3 runs 15 residues. The CDR3 is CASSEQGNGNQPQHF. Written as DNA, the CDR3 is TGTGCCAGCAGCGAACAGGGGAACGGCAATCAGCCCCAGCATTTT.

In this sample, this clonotype turned up a few times. This sequence joins TRBV30 and TRBJ1-5; TRBD1 might be the D (5 bases). The V end lost 8 bases, the J end lost 6 bases, and 17 bases lay between the germline ends. The germline gives CDR1 GTSNPN, CDR2 SVGIG (reference sequence). This CDR3 is 13 amino acids long. The DNA of the CDR3 is TGTGCCGGAGGAGGGGAGGTTGGTCAGCCCCAGCATTTT. It encodes CAGGGEVGQPQHF.

This clonotype was recorded many times. The chain links TRBV7-9 to TRBJ2-1, with 8 bases matching TRBD2. The CDR3 has 15 residues. In germline, CDR1 is SEHNR, CDR2 FQNEAQ (reference sequence). V gave up 5 bases and J gave up 2 bases; unmatched junction bases: 5. The CDR3 coding sequence is TGTGCCAGCAGCCCTCGGGGGGGCGCCTACAATGAGCAGTTCTTC. Its protein product is CASSPRGGAYNEQFF.

This clonotype was counted only a few times. The chain is built from TRBV6-5 and TRBJ2-1, with 7 bases fitting TRBD2. This CDR3 is 15 amino acids long. Germline trimming cut 1 base from V and 6 bases from J; bases unmatched to any gene: 6. CDR1 is MNHEY and CDR2 is SVGAGI in the germline V gene. The chain's CDR3 is CASSYYGGTLNEQFF. DNA for the CDR3: TGTGCCAGCAGTTACTACGGGGGGACCCTCAATGAGCAGTTCTTC.

For the CDR3, the DNA is TGTGCCAGCAGTGACCTAGTGCTGAACACTGAAGCTTTCTTT. Translation gives CASSDLVLNTEAFF. The chain has TRBV2 and TRBJ1-1; unclear D gene. The CDR3 extends over 14 amino acids. Trimming removed 3 bases from V and 0 bases from J, with 8 bases in between. The germline V gene encodes CDR1 SNHLY and CDR2 FYNNEI. Full variable domain (remainder filled in from reference TRBV2 and TRBJ1-1): EPEVTQTPSHQVTQMGQEVILRCVPISNHLYFYWYRQILGQKVEFLVSFYNNEISEKSEIFDDQFSVERPDGSNFTLKIRSTKLEDSAMYFCASSDLVLNTEAFFGQGTRLTVV.

The rearrangement uses TRBV2 and TRBJ2-1, with 7 nucleotides matching TRBD1. The germline V gene has CDR1 SNHLY and CDR2 FYNNEI. J lost 3 bases, V lost 11 bases, and 4 bases had no gene match. The length of the CDR3 is 12 residues. CDR3: CAGRDSYNEQFF. The CDR3 coding sequence is TGTGCCGGCCGGGACAGCTACAATGAGCAGTTCTTC.

This sequence joins TRBV2 and TRBJ2-5; 12 bases are a match to TRBD2. Germline CDR1 reads SNHLY; CDR2 reads FYNNEI. The CDR3 consists of 15 residues. J gave up 1 base and V 4 bases, and 1 base lay outside the gene matches. The CDR3 sequence: CASSGLAGVQETQYF. The CDR3 bases are TGTGCCAGCAGTGGACTAGCGGGAGTCCAAGAGACCCAGTACTTC.

This clonotype was seen more than once but under ten times. The J gene is TRBJ1-1, the V gene TRBV29-1; a possible D gene is TRBD1 (6 bases). With 4 bases removed from V and 5 bases from J, the gap between germline ends came to 11 bases. CDR3 length equals 12 residues. From germline, CDR1 is SQVTM and CDR2 ANQGSEA. In DNA form, the CDR3 reads TGCAGCGTTGGTAGACAGGAAACTGAAGCTTTCTTT. This codes for CSVGRQETEAFF.

The chain joins TRBV6-5 to TRBJ1-2; the match to TRBD1 covers 7 bases. Germline lookup yields CDR1 MNHEY and CDR2 SVGAGI. The J segment lost 3 bases and the V segment lost 5 bases, leaving 3 bases of the junction unmatched. CDR3 length: 13 residues. The CDR3 spells CASSGQADYGYTF. The CDR3 DNA sequence: TGTGCCAGCAGTGGACAGGCGGACTATGGCTACACCTTC.

This clonotype has only a few counts. The genes are TRBV12-3 or TRBV12-4 and TRBJ2-1, with TRBD1 identical over 10 bases. Losses at the gene ends were 5 bases for V and 9 bases for J; bases not matched to a gene: 7. This CDR3 contains 14 residues. The CDR3, as DNA: TGTGCCAGCAGTCCCGGGACAGGGGTAGGTGAGCAGTTCTTC. The encoded protein is CASSPGTGVGEQFF.

V gene TRBV11-2 combines with J gene TRBJ2-3; tentatively, D is TRBD1 (5 bases). Looked up from germline, CDR1 is SGHAT and CDR2 is FQNNGV. The CDR3 extends over 13 amino acids. V lost 5 bases, J lost 2 bases, and 8 bases lay in between. This CDR3 is CASSGAPTDTQYF. CDR3 DNA: TGTGCCAGCAGCGGGGCTCCCACAGATACGCAGTATTTT.

The chain joins TRBV29-1 to TRBJ2-5, with TRBD1 as a possible D gene (5 bases). V lost 4 bases and J 2 bases, leaving 11 bases between the germline ends. CDR3 length: 13 residues. Germline V gene lookup returns CDR1 SQVTM and CDR2 ANQGSEA. CDR3 nucleotide sequence: TGCAGCGTTGTGGGCCGGACACAAGAGACCCAGTACTTC. Amino acid sequence: CSVVGRTQETQYF.

There are a few counts of this clonotype. The V call is TRBV7-2, the J call TRBJ1-3; weak D call: TRBD1 (5 bases). V was cut by 1 base and J by 4 bases, with 17 bases left in between. This CDR3 has 17 residues. The germline gives CDR1 SGHTA, CDR2 FQGNSA. The CDR3 spells CASSLVVKGPRGNTIYF. In DNA form, the CDR3 reads TGTGCCAGCAGCTTAGTCGTCAAGGGGCCTCGAGGAAACACCATATATTTT. Full variable domain (rest looked up from reference TRBV7-2 and TRBJ1-3): GAGVSQSPSNKVTEKGKDVELRCDPISGHTALYWYRQSLGQGLEFLIYFQGNSAPDKSGLPSDRFSAERTGGSVSTLTIQRTQQEDSAVYLCASSLVVKGPRGNTIYFGEGSWLTVV.

This clonotype was picked up a small number of times. The V and J genes are TRBV5-1 and TRBJ1-2, with D tentatively TRBD1 (5 bases). CDR1 and CDR2 from the germline V gene are SGHRS and YFSETQ. Between the trimmed V and J ends, which lost 1 base and 8 bases, there was a span of 9 bases. The CDR3 loop spans 12 amino acids. The CDR3 here is CASSLRGVGYTF. The DNA for the CDR3 is TGCGCCAGCAGCTTGCGAGGGGTCGGCTACACCTTC.

This clonotype was seen a handful of times. The chain combines TRBV6-5 with TRBJ1-2; D is perhaps TRBD1 (6 bases). Germline CDR1 is MNHEY and CDR2 is SVGAGI. The CDR3 covers 13 residues. Deletions cut 3 bases from V and 4 bases from J, with 9 bases between. CDR3 nucleotide sequence: TGTGCCAGCAGTTATGGGGGCCCCTATGGCTACACCTTC. This sequence encodes CASSYGGPYGYTF.

This clonotype appeared a few times. The chain employs TRBV20-1 and TRBJ1-1; weak D call: TRBD1 (6 bases). The CDR3 runs 12 residues. The germline CDR1 and CDR2 sequences are DFQATT and SNEGSKA (reference sequence). V was clipped by 4 bases and J by 6 bases, with 12 bases between them. CDR3 in DNA: TGCAGTGCTATCCAGGGGCGGTCTGAAGCTTTCTTT. As protein: CSAIQGRSEAFF.

The rearrangement uses TRBV6-5 and TRBJ1-6; D uncertain. The CDR3 runs 16 residues. Trimming removed 2 bases from V and 0 bases from J, with 8 bases in between. Per germline, CDR1 MNHEY and CDR2 SVGAGI. The CDR3 DNA follows: TGTGCCAGCAGTTACGTCGGCGGCTCCTATAATTCACCCCTCCACTTT. Translated, it gives CASSYVGGSYNSPLHF.

The rearrangement joins TRBV11-2 to TRBJ2-3; D might be TRBD1 or TRBD2, each matching 5 bases. The CDR3 runs to 15 residues. Trimming stripped 5 bases from V and 6 bases from J, with 18 bases between. The germline gives CDR1 SGHAT, CDR2 FQNNGV. The CDR3 protein is CASSRDGTRGDTQYF. CDR3 in DNA: TGTGCCAGCAGCAGAGACGGGACCCGAGGGGATACGCAGTATTTT.

This clonotype was counted a few times. The chain has TRBV7-2 and TRBJ2-3; 7 bases are a match to TRBD2. Per the germline V gene, CDR1 is SGHTA and CDR2 is FQGNSA. After removal of 6 bases from V and 3 bases from J, the junction contained 15 bases not matched to a gene. This CDR3 has 17 residues. The CDR3 protein is CASSQKSGAFVTDTQYF. CDR3 sequence (DNA): TGTGCCAGCAGTCAAAAAAGCGGGGCGTTTGTTACAGATACGCAGTATTTT.

V usage is TRBV6-5 and J usage is TRBJ2-2; the match to TRBD1 covers 7 bases. The CDR3 has 16 amino acids. V was pared by 6 bases and J by 0 bases, with 7 bases of the junction left unmatched. CDR1 MNHEY and CDR2 SVGAGI come from the germline V gene. Written as DNA, the CDR3 is TGTGCCAGCAGGAGACAGGGCCCCACGAACACCGGGGAGCTGTTTTTT. Its protein product is CASRRQGPTNTGELFF.

This clonotype has more than one count but fewer than ten. The rearrangement joins TRBV19 to TRBJ1-1, with a weak D call TRBD1 (6 bases). The V and J ends lost 4 bases and 0 bases respectively, with 9 bases between them. Germline CDR1 reads LNHDA; CDR2 reads SQIVND (reference sequence). There are 14 residues in the CDR3. Written as DNA, the CDR3 is TGTGCCAGTAGTAACAGGGTGATGAACACTGAAGCTTTCTTT. Translating gives CASSNRVMNTEAFF.